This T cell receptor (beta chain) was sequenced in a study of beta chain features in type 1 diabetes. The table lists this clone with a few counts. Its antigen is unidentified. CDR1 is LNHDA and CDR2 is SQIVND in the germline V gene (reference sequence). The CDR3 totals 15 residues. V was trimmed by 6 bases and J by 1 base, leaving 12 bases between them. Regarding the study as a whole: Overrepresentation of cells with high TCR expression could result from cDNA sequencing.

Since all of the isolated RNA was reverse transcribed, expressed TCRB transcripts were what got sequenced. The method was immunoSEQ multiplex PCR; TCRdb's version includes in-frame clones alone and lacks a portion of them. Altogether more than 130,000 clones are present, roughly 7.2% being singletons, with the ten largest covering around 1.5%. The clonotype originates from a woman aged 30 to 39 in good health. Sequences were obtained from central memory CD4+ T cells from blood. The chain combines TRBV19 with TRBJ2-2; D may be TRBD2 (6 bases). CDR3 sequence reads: CASRDLALNTGELFF. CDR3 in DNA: TGTGCCAGTAGGGATCTAGCGCTGAACACCGGGGAGCTGTTTTTT. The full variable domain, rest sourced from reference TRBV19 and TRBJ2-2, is DGGITQSPKYLFRKEGQNVTLSCEQNLNHDAMYWYRQDPGQGLRLIYYSQIVNDFQKGDIAEGYSVSREKKESFPLTVTSAQKNPTAFYLCASRDLALNTGELFFGEGSRLTVL.